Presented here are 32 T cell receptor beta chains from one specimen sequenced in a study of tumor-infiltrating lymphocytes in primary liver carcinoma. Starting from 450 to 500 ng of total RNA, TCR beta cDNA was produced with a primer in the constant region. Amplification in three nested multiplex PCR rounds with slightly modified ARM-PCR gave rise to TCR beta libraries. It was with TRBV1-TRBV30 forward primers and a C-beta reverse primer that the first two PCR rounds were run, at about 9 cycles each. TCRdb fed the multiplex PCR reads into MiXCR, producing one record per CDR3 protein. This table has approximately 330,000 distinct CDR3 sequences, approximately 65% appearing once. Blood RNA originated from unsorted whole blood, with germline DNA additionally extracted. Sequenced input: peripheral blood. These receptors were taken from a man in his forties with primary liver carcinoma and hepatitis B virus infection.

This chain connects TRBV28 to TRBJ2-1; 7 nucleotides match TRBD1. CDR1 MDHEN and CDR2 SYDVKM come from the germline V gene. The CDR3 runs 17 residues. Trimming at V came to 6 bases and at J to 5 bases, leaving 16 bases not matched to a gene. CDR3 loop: CASRRRAQGLYNNEQFF. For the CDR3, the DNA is TGTGCCAGCAGACGACGGGCACAGGGGCTTTACAACAATGAGCAGTTCTTC.

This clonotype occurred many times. The DNA of the CDR3 is TGCAGCGTCGGGGGGACTAGCGGGAGCGAGCAGTACTTC. Its protein is CSVGGTSGSEQYF. V usage is TRBV29-1 and J usage is TRBJ2-7; 14 bases fit TRBD2. The trim removed 6 bases at V and 6 bases at J, leaving 4 bases unmatched. Germline CDR1 reads SQVTM; CDR2 reads ANQGSEA. This CDR3 contains 13 residues.

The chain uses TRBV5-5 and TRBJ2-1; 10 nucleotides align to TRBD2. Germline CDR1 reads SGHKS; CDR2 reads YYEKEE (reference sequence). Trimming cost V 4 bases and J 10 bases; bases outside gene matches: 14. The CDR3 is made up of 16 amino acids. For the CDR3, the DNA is TGTGCCAGCAGCCAATCCGGGACTAGCGAGAGTCGGGAGCAGTTCTTC. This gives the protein CASSQSGTSESREQFF.

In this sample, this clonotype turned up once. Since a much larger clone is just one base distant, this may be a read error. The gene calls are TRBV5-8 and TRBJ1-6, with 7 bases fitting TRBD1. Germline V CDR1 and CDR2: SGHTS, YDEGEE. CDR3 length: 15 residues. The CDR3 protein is CASSLETGINSHLHF. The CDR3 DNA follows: TGTGCCAGCAGCCTAGAGACAGGGATTAATTCACACCTCCACTTT.

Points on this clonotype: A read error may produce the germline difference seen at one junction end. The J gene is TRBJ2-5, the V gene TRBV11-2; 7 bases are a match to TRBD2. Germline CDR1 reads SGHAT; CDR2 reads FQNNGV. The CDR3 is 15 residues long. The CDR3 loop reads CASTPSAGEVKTKYF. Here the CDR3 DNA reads TGTGCCAGCACCCCGTCGGCGGGAGAAGTAAAGACCAAGTACTTC.

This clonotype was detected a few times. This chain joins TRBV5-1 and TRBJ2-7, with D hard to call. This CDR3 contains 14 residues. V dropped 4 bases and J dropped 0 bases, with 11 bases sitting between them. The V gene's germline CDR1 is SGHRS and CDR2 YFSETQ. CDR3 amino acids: CASSIGLTSYEQYF. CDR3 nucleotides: TGCGCCAGCAGCATAGGTCTAACCTCCTACGAGCAGTACTTC.

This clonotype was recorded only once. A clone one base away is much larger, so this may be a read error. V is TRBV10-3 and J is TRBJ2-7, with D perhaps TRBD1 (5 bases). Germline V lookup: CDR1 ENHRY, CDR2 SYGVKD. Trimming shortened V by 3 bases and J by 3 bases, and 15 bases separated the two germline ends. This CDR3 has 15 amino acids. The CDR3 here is CAISDSTELNYEQYF. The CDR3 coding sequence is TGTGCCATCAGTGACTCGACAGAACTAAACTACGAGCAGTACTTC.

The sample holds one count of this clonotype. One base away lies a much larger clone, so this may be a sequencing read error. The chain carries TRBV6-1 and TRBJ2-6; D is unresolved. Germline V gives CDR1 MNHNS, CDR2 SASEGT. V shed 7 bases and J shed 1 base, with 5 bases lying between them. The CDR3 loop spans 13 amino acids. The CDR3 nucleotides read TGTGCCAGCATGCATTCTGGGGCCAACGTCCTGACTTTC. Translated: CASMHSGANVLTF.

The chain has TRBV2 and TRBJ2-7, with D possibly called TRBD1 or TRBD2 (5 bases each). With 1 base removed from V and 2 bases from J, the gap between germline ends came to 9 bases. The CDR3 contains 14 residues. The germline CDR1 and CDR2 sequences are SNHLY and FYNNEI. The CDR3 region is CASSEDGATYEQYF. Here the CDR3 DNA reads TGTGCCAGCAGTGAAGACGGGGCGACCTACGAGCAGTACTTC.

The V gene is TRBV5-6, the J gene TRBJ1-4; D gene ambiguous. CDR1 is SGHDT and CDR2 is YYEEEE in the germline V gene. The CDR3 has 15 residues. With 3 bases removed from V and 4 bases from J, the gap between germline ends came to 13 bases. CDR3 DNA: TGTGCCAGCAGCTCACATGGGGTTTTTAATGAAAAACTGTTTTTT. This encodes CASSSHGVFNEKLFF.

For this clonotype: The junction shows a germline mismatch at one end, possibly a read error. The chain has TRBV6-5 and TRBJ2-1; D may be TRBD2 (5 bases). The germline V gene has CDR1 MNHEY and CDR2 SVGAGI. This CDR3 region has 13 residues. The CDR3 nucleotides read TGTGTCAGCAGTTACGCCCGGACTCGTGAGCAGTTCTTC. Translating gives CVSSYARTREQFF.

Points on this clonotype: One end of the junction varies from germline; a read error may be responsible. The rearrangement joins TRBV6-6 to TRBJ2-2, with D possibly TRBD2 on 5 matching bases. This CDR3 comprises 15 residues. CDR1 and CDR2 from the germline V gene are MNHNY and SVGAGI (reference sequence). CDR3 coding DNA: TGTGCCAGCTCTGATCGGACTTTATTCACCGGGGAGTTGTTTTTT. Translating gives CASSDRTLFTGELFF.

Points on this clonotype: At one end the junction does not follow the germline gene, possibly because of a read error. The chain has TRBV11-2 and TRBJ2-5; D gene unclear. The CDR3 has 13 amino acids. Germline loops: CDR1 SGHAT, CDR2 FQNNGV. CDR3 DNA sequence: TGTACCAGCAGAACGTTTTGGCAAGAGACCCAGTACTTC. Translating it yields CTSRTFWQETQYF. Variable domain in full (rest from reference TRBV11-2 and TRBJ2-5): EAGVAQSPRYKIIEKRQSVAFWCNPISGHATLYWYQQILGQGPKLLIQFQNNGVVDDSQLPKDRFSAERLKGVDSTLKIQPAKLEDSAVYLCTSRTFWQETQYFGPGTRLLVL.

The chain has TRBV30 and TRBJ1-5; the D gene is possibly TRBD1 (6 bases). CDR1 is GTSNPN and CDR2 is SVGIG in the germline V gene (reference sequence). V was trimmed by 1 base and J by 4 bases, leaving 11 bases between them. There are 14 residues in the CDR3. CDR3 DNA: TGTGCCTGGAGTGCCACGGGACAAAATCAGCCCCAGCATTTT. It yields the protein CAWSATGQNQPQHF.

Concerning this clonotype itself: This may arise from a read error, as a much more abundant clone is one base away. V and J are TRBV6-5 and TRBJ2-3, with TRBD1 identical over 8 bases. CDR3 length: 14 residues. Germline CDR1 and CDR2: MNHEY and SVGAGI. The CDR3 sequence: CASAQGARWDTKYF. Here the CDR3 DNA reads TGTGCCAGCGCTCAGGGGGCAAGATGGGATACGAAGTATTTT.

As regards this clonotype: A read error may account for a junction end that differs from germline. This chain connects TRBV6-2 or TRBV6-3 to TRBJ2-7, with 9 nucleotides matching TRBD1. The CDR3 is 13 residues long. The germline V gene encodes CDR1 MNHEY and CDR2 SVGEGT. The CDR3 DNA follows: TGTGCCAGCAGTCGGACAGGGGTGTACGAGCCGTACTTC. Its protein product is CASSRTGVYEPYF.

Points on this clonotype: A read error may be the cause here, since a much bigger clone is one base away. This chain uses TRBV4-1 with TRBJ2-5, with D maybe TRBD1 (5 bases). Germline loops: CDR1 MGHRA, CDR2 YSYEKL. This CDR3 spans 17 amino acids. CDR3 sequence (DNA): TGCGGCAGCAGCCACCGAGCCCCGGACATCAGTCGAGAGACCCAGTACTTC. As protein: CGSSHRAPDISRETQYF.

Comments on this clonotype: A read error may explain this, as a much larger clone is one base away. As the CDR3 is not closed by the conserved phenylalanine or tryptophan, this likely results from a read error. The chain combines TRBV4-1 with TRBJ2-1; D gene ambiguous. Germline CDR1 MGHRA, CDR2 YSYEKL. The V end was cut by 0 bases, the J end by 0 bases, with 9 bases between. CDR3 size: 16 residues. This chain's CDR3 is CASSQDASSSYNEQFL. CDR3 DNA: TGCGCCAGCAGCCAAGACGCGTCTAGCTCCTACAATGAGCAGTTCCTC.

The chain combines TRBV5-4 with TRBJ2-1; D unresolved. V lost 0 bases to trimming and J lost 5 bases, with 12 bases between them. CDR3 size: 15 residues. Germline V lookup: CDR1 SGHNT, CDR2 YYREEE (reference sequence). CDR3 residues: CASSLAATANNEQFF. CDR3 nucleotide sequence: TGTGCCAGCAGCTTGGCCGCGACGGCCAACAATGAGCAGTTCTTC.

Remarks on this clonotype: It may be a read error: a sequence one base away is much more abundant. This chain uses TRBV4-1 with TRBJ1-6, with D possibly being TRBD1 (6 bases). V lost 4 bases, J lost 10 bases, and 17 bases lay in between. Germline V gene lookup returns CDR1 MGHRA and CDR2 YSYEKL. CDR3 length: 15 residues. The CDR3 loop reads CASSRREGGCSPLHF. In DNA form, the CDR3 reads TGCGCCAGCAGCCGGAGGGAAGGGGGATGCTCACCCCTCCACTTT.

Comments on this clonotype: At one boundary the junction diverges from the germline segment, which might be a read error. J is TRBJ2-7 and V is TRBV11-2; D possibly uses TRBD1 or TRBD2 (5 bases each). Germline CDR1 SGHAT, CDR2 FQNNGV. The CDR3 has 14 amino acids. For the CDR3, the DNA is TGTGTCAGCAGCCTAATATTGGGACCCTACGAGCAGTACTTC. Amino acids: CVSSLILGPYEQYF.

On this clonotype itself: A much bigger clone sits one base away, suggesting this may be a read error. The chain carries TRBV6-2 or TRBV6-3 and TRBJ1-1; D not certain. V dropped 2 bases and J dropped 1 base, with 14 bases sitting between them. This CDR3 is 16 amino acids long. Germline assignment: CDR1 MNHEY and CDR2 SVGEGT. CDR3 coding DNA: TGTGCCAGCAGTTACGTGTTGACTCTGGGGAACACTGAAGCTTTCTTT. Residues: CASSYVLTLGNTEAFF.

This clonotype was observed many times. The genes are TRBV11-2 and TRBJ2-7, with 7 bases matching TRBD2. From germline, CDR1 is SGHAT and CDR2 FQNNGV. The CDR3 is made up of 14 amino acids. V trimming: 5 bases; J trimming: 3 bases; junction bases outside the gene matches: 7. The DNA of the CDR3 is TGTGCCAGCAGCCCCCAGGCGGGAGTCTACGAGCAGTACTTC. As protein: CASSPQAGVYEQYF.

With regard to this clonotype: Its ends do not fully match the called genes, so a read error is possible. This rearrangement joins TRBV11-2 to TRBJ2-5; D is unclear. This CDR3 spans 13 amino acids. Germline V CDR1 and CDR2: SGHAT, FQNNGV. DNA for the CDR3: TGTGCCAACAGCACCCTTGGGCTAGAGACCCAGTACTTC. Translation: CANSTLGLETQYF. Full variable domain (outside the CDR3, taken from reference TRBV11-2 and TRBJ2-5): EAGVAQSPRYKIIEKRQSVAFWCNPISGHATLYWYQQILGQGPKLLIQFQNNGVVDDSQLPKDRFSAERLKGVDSTLKIQPAKLEDSAVYLCANSTLGLETQYFGPGTRLLVL.

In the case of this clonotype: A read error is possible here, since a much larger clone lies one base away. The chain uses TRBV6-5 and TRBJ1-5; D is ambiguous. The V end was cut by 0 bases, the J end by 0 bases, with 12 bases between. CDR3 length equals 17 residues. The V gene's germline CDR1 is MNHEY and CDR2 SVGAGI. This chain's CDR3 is CASSYSNGQDSNQPQHF. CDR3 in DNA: TGTGCCAGCAGTTACTCGAACGGCCAAGATAGCAATCAGCCCCAGCATTTT.

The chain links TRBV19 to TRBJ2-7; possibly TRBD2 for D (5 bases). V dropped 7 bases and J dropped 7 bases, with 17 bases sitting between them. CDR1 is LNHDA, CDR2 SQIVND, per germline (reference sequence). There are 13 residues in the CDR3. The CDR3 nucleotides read TGTGCCAGTAATAACAACCCCTCGGGGGAGCAGTACTTC. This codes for CASNNNPSGEQYF.

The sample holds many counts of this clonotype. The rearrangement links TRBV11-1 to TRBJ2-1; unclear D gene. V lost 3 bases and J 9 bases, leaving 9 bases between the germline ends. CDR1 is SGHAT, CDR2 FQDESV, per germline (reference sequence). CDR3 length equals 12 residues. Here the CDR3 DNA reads TGTGCCAGCAGCTTCGGTTGGGGTGAGCAGTTCTTC. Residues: CASSFGWGEQFF.

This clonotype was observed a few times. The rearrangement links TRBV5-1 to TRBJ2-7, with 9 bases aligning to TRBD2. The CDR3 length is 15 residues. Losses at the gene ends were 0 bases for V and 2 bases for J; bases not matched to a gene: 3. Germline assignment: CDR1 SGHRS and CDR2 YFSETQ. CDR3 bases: TGCGCCAGCAGCTTGGGTTTAGCGGGAGCCTACGAGCAGTACTTC. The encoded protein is CASSLGLAGAYEQYF. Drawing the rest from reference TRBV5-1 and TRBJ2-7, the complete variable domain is KAGVTQTPRYLIKTRGQQVTLSCSPISGHRSVSWYQQTPGQGLQFLFEYFSETQRNKGNFPGRFSGRQFSNSRSEMNVSTLELGDSALYLCASSLGLAGAYEQYFGPGTRLTVT.

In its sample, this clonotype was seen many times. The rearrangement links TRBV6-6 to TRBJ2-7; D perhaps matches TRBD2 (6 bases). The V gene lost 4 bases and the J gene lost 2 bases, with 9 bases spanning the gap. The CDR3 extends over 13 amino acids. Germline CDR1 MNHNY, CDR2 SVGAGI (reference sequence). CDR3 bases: TGTGCCAGCAGTTCTCGGGAGCCCTACGAGCAGTACTTC. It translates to CASSSREPYEQYF.

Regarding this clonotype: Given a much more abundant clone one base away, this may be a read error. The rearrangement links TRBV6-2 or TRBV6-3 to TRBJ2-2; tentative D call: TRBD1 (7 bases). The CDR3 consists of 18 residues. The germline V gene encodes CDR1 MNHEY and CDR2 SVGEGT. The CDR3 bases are TGTGCCAGCAGTTACTCGACAGGGAGGACAGAAAACACCGGGGGGCTGTTTTTT. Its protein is CASSYSTGRTENTGGLFF.

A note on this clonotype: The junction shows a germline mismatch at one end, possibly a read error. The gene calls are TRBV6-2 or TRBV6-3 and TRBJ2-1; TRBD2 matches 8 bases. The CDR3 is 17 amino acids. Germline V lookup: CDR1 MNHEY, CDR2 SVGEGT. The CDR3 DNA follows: TGTGCCAGCAGTTACGTGGGTCCGGGACTAGTTAATGATGAGCTGTTCTTC. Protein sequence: CASSYVGPGLVNDELFF.

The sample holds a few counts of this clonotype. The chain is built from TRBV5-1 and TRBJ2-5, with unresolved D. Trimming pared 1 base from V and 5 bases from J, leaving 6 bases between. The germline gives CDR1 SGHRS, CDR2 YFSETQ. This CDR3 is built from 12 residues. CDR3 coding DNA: TGCGCCAGCAGCTTGACCCACGAGACCCAGTACTTC. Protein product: CASSLTHETQYF.